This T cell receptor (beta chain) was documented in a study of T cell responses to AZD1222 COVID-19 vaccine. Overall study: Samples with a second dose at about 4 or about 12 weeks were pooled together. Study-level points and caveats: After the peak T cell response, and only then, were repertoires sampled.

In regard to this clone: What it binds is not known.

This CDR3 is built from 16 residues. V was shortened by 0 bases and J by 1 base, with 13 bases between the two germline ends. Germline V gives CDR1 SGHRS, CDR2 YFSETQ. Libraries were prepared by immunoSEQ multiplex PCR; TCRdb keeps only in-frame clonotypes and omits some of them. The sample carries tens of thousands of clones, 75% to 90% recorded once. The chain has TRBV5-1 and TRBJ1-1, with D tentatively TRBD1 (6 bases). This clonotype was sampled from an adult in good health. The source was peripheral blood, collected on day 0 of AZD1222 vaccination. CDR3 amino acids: CASSLDGGRWNTEAFF. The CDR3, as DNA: TGCGCCAGCAGCTTGGATGGGGGGCGGTGGAACACTGAAGCTTTCTTT.